A selection of T cell receptor beta chains follows, all from one sample in a study of shared clonotypes between healthy human individuals. Assay: immunoSEQ multiplex PCR; the TCRdb copy retains only in-frame clones and omits some. The repertoire holds 550,000 to 800,000 clones, about 92% seen once, with 34% in the top ten. The source material was memory CD8+ T cells from PBMCs. The receptors shown here come from a man aged 18 to 30 in good health. Some clones in this sample may be carry-over from other donors' samples. CDR3s include the opening cysteine and the closing phenylalanine or tryptophan. Each record gives: clone size, V gene, D gene, CDR3 length, J gene, CDR3 DNA, CDR3 protein. D genes are given only for firm matches. Clone size is given for some rows only: seen once, a few or many times, or a class if the clone is expanded.

abundance: -
v_gene: TRBV7-2
d_gene: -
len: 15
j_gene: TRBJ2-1
CDR3nt: TGTGCCAGCAGCGCCCTAACGGATGGGTACAATGAGCAGTTCTTC
CDR3aa: CASSALTDGYNEQFF

abundance: -
v_gene: TRBV28
d_gene: -
len: 14
j_gene: TRBJ2-1
CDR3nt: TGTGCCAGCTGGGGGAGTCCTCCCTACAATGAGCAGTTCTTC
CDR3aa: CASWGSPPYNEQFF

abundance: -
v_gene: TRBV29-1
d_gene: -
len: 11
j_gene: TRBJ2-7
CDR3nt: TGCAGCGTCACCCGCGGCTACGAGCAGTACTTC
CDR3aa: CSVTRGYEQYF

abundance: -
v_gene: TRBV7-9
d_gene: -
len: 15
j_gene: TRBJ2-2
CDR3nt: TGTGCCAGCAGCTTAGGATCCACGAACACCGGGGAGCTGTTTTTT
CDR3aa: CASSLGSTNTGELFF

abundance: -
v_gene: TRBV13
d_gene: TRBD2
len: 14
j_gene: TRBJ2-3
CDR3nt: TGTGCCAGCAGCGTCGGACTAGCGGCAGATACGCAGTATTTT
CDR3aa: CASSVGLAADTQYF

abundance: -
v_gene: TRBV28
d_gene: -
len: 13
j_gene: TRBJ2-7
CDR3nt: TGTGCCAGCAGTCTACGGGGTACGGGGGAGCAGTACTTC
CDR3aa: CASSLRGTGEQYF

abundance: -
v_gene: TRBV28
d_gene: -
len: 20
j_gene: TRBJ2-6
CDR3nt: TGTGCCAGCAGTTCCCCGGACTGGACCAGGGCGGCGTCTGGGGCCAACGTCCTGACTTTC
CDR3aa: CASSSPDWTRAASGANVLTF

abundance: -
v_gene: TRBV27
d_gene: -
len: 14
j_gene: TRBJ2-7
CDR3nt: TGTGCCAGCAGTTTATCGCGGGGACCTTACGAGCAGTACTTC
CDR3aa: CASSLSRGPYEQYF

abundance: -
v_gene: TRBV6-5
d_gene: -
len: 13
j_gene: TRBJ1-1
CDR3nt: TGTGCCAGCCGGGACGGGGAGAACACTGAAGCTTTCTTT
CDR3aa: CASRDGENTEAFF

abundance: -
v_gene: TRBV2
d_gene: -
len: 16
j_gene: TRBJ2-3
CDR3nt: TGTGCCAGCAGTGATCCTAGCGCCTCTAGCACAGATACGCAGTATTTT
CDR3aa: CASSDPSASSTDTQYF

abundance: -
v_gene: TRBV27
d_gene: TRBD2
len: 16
j_gene: TRBJ2-3
CDR3nt: TGTGCCAGCAGTTTTCTAACGGGGAGGGGCCCAGATACGCAGTATTTT
CDR3aa: CASSFLTGRGPDTQYF

abundance: -
v_gene: TRBV11-2
d_gene: TRBD1
len: 16
j_gene: TRBJ1-1
CDR3nt: TGTGCCAGCAGCCTTAGAGGGGGGGGACAGAATTCTGAAGCTTTCTTT
CDR3aa: CASSLRGGGQNSEAFF

abundance: -
v_gene: TRBV15
d_gene: -
len: 14
j_gene: TRBJ2-7
CDR3nt: TGTGCCACCAGCGACCGGGACGGTTCCTACGAGCAGTACTTC
CDR3aa: CATSDRDGSYEQYF

abundance: -
v_gene: TRBV9
d_gene: TRBD2
len: 17
j_gene: TRBJ2-2
CDR3nt: TGTGCCAGCGGTTCAGGGACTAGCGGGAGGGGAACCGGGGAGCTGTTTTTT
CDR3aa: CASGSGTSGRGTGELFF

abundance: -
v_gene: TRBV7-9
d_gene: -
len: 15
j_gene: TRBJ2-3
CDR3nt: TGTGCCAGCAGCTTAATCCTCGGGCCCACAGATACGCAGTATTTT
CDR3aa: CASSLILGPTDTQYF

abundance: -
v_gene: TRBV11-3
d_gene: TRBD1
len: 15
j_gene: TRBJ2-7
CDR3nt: TGTGCCAGCAGCTCCTCGACAGGGCATATCAACGAGCAGTACTTC
CDR3aa: CASSSSTGHINEQYF

abundance: -
v_gene: TRBV10-3
d_gene: -
len: 15
j_gene: TRBJ1-3
CDR3nt: TGTGCCATCAGTGACCCCGACAGTTCTGGAAACACCATATATTTT
CDR3aa: CAISDPDSSGNTIYF

abundance: few
v_gene: TRBV19
d_gene: -
len: 14
j_gene: TRBJ1-5
CDR3nt: TGTGCCAGTAGTATCAGGGTAGGCAATCAGCCCCAGCATTTT
CDR3aa: CASSIRVGNQPQHF

abundance: -
v_gene: TRBV6-1
d_gene: TRBD2
len: 15
j_gene: TRBJ2-3
CDR3nt: TGTGCCAGCAGTACTATAGCGGGAAGCACAGATACGCAGTATTTT
CDR3aa: CASSTIAGSTDTQYF

abundance: once
v_gene: TRBV9
d_gene: TRBD2
len: 18
j_gene: TRBJ2-1
CDR3nt: TGTGCCAGCAGCGAGAGACTAGCGGGATGGGGCCTTTACAATGAGCAGTTCTTC
CDR3aa: CASSERLAGWGLYNEQFF

abundance: -
v_gene: TRBV7-3
d_gene: TRBD2
len: 16
j_gene: TRBJ2-3
CDR3nt: TGTGCCAGCAGCTTATCTAGCGGGAGTATTCAAGATACGCAGTATTTT
CDR3aa: CASSLSSGSIQDTQYF

abundance: -
v_gene: TRBV20-1
d_gene: TRBD2
len: 11
j_gene: TRBJ2-5
CDR3nt: TGCAGTGCCGTCGGGGGGGAGACCCAGTACTTC
CDR3aa: CSAVGGETQYF

abundance: -
v_gene: TRBV28
d_gene: TRBD1
len: 12
j_gene: TRBJ2-7
CDR3nt: TGTGCCGGCCGGGACAGGGGAACGGAGCAGTACTTC
CDR3aa: CAGRDRGTEQYF

abundance: -
v_gene: TRBV15
d_gene: -
len: 14
j_gene: TRBJ1-5
CDR3nt: TGTGCCACCCGCCCCCCCGGGAACAATCAGCCCCAGCATTTT
CDR3aa: CATRPPGNNQPQHF

abundance: -
v_gene: TRBV5-1
d_gene: -
len: 13
j_gene: TRBJ2-1
CDR3nt: TGCGCCAGCAGCTTAGCAGGGTCTAATGAGCAGTTCTTC
CDR3aa: CASSLAGSNEQFF

abundance: -
v_gene: TRBV6-5
d_gene: TRBD1
len: 15
j_gene: TRBJ2-2
CDR3nt: TGTGCCAGCAGTTACTTGACAGGGGCCACCGGGGAGCTGTTTTTT
CDR3aa: CASSYLTGATGELFF

abundance: -
v_gene: TRBV10-3
d_gene: TRBD2
len: 18
j_gene: TRBJ2-7
CDR3nt: TGTGCCATCAGTGTCGGGTCGGCTAGCGGGAAACTAGCCTACGAGCAGTACTTC
CDR3aa: CAISVGSASGKLAYEQYF

abundance: -
v_gene: TRBV28
d_gene: -
len: 14
j_gene: TRBJ2-6
CDR3nt: TGTGCCAGCAGTGGGACATCTCGTACCAACGTCCTGACTTTC
CDR3aa: CASSGTSRTNVLTF

abundance: once
v_gene: TRBV28
d_gene: TRBD2
len: 17
j_gene: TRBJ2-1
CDR3nt: TGTGCCAGCAGTTTCGGCCTAGCGGAGCTCTCCTACAATGAGCAGTTCTTC
CDR3aa: CASSFGLAELSYNEQFF

abundance: -
v_gene: TRBV29-1
d_gene: -
len: 15
j_gene: TRBJ2-4
CDR3nt: TGCAGCGTTTCTAAACTCCGGGTTTTGGGGGACATTCAGTACTTC
CDR3aa: CSVSKLRVLGDIQYF

abundance: -
v_gene: TRBV28
d_gene: TRBD1
len: 15
j_gene: TRBJ1-4
CDR3nt: TGTGCCAGCAGCTCTAGGACAGGGATTGCTGAAAAACTGTTTTTT
CDR3aa: CASSSRTGIAEKLFF

abundance: -
v_gene: TRBV2
d_gene: TRBD1
len: 16
j_gene: TRBJ2-1
CDR3nt: TGTGCCAGCAGTGAAGTTGGGACAGGGCTAGACAATGAGCAGTTCTTC
CDR3aa: CASSEVGTGLDNEQFF

abundance: -
v_gene: TRBV6-1
d_gene: -
len: 15
j_gene: TRBJ2-7
CDR3nt: TGTGCCAGCAGTGAAGATCCGGGGAGCTCCTACGAGCAGTACTTC
CDR3aa: CASSEDPGSSYEQYF

abundance: -
v_gene: TRBV28
d_gene: TRBD2
len: 16
j_gene: TRBJ2-7
CDR3nt: TGTGCCAGCAGTCTACGGACTAGCGGCCCCGGTGGCGAGCAGTACTTC
CDR3aa: CASSLRTSGPGGEQYF

abundance: -
v_gene: TRBV27
d_gene: -
len: 14
j_gene: TRBJ1-4
CDR3nt: TGTGCCAGCAGTTTAGGCTCAAGGGCAGAAAAACTGTTTTTT
CDR3aa: CASSLGSRAEKLFF

abundance: -
v_gene: TRBV5-5
d_gene: TRBD1
len: 15
j_gene: TRBJ1-5
CDR3nt: TGTGCCAGCAGCCTCCGACAGGGGCGGGATCAGCCCCAGCATTTT
CDR3aa: CASSLRQGRDQPQHF

abundance: few
v_gene: TRBV9
d_gene: -
len: 12
j_gene: TRBJ1-1
CDR3nt: TGTGCCAGCAGCGCTGGGAACACTGAAGCTTTCTTT
CDR3aa: CASSAGNTEAFF

abundance: -
v_gene: TRBV27
d_gene: -
len: 15
j_gene: TRBJ1-5
CDR3nt: TGTGCCAGCAGTTTACAAGGACAAGGGAATCAGCCCCAGCATTTT
CDR3aa: CASSLQGQGNQPQHF

abundance: -
v_gene: TRBV5-1
d_gene: TRBD2
len: 16
j_gene: TRBJ2-3
CDR3nt: TGCGCCAGCAGCTCCCAACTAGCGGGAGTTGCAGATACGCAGTATTTT
CDR3aa: CASSSQLAGVADTQYF

abundance: -
v_gene: TRBV29-1
d_gene: -
len: 14
j_gene: TRBJ2-4
CDR3nt: TGCAGCGTTGAAGAATTTTCCGCCCAAAACATTCAGTACTTC
CDR3aa: CSVEEFSAQNIQYF

abundance: -
v_gene: TRBV13
d_gene: -
len: 13
j_gene: TRBJ2-2
CDR3nt: TGTGCCAGCAGCTCTGCGAACACCGGGGAGCTGTTTTTT
CDR3aa: CASSSANTGELFF

abundance: -
v_gene: TRBV6-6
d_gene: -
len: 13
j_gene: TRBJ2-7
CDR3nt: TGTGCCAGCAGTTACCTTGGACCCTACGAGCAGTACTTC
CDR3aa: CASSYLGPYEQYF

abundance: -
v_gene: TRBV28
d_gene: -
len: 14
j_gene: TRBJ1-5
CDR3nt: TGTGCCAGCAGTCTGCCATGGGTCAATCAGCCCCAGCATTTT
CDR3aa: CASSLPWVNQPQHF

abundance: -
v_gene: TRBV19
d_gene: -
len: 17
j_gene: TRBJ1-3
CDR3nt: TGTGCCAGTCATTCCTATCGGGGGCTTCTCTCTGGAAACACCATATATTTT
CDR3aa: CASHSYRGLLSGNTIYF

abundance: -
v_gene: TRBV28
d_gene: -
len: 17
j_gene: TRBJ2-3
CDR3nt: TGTGCCAGCGCTATAGTAGTGGAGCGGGTTGATGCAGATACGCAGTATTTT
CDR3aa: CASAIVVERVDADTQYF

abundance: -
v_gene: TRBV30
d_gene: -
len: 14
j_gene: TRBJ2-7
CDR3nt: TGTGCCTGGAGTGTGGCTCGAGGGATGGGGGAGCAGTACTTC
CDR3aa: CAWSVARGMGEQYF

abundance: -
v_gene: TRBV7-6
d_gene: TRBD1
len: 13
j_gene: TRBJ1-1
CDR3nt: TGTGCCAGCAGCTCCGACAGGGGAGCTGAAGCTTTCTTT
CDR3aa: CASSSDRGAEAFF

abundance: -
v_gene: TRBV15
d_gene: TRBD1
len: 17
j_gene: TRBJ1-4
CDR3nt: TGTGCCACCAGCAAAGGGCCCCCGGGACAGGGCTTGGGGCGAGTGTTTTTT
CDR3aa: CATSKGPPGQGLGRVFF

abundance: -
v_gene: TRBV5-1
d_gene: TRBD1
len: 17
j_gene: TRBJ1-4
CDR3nt: TGCGCCAGCAGACCCGGGACAGGGGGGGCAACTAATGAAAAACTGTTTTTT
CDR3aa: CASRPGTGGATNEKLFF

abundance: -
v_gene: TRBV28
d_gene: -
len: 16
j_gene: TRBJ2-5
CDR3nt: TGTGCCAGCAGTTCTGGGACCGGGACTTTTCAAGAGACCCAGTACTTC
CDR3aa: CASSSGTGTFQETQYF

abundance: -
v_gene: TRBV28
d_gene: -
len: 18
j_gene: TRBJ2-3
CDR3nt: TGTGCCAGCAGTTTCTCCCTACCGCGGGACCCGGGGCGGGATACGCAGTATTTT
CDR3aa: CASSFSLPRDPGRDTQYF

abundance: -
v_gene: TRBV5-8
d_gene: -
len: 12
j_gene: TRBJ2-1
CDR3nt: TGTGCCAGCAGCTGGGGGGCGGTCGTGCAGTTCTTC
CDR3aa: CASSWGAVVQFF

abundance: few
v_gene: TRBV7-9
d_gene: -
len: 18
j_gene: TRBJ1-2
CDR3nt: TGTGCCAGCAGCCCACCCCTTAGAACCCTGACGGACTACCTTGGCTACACCTTC
CDR3aa: CASSPPLRTLTDYLGYTF

abundance: -
v_gene: TRBV6-5
d_gene: -
len: 14
j_gene: TRBJ1-5
CDR3nt: TGTGCCAGCAGTTCGGATCCCCGAAGGGAGCCCCAGCATTTT
CDR3aa: CASSSDPRREPQHF

abundance: -
v_gene: TRBV9
d_gene: TRBD2
len: 16
j_gene: TRBJ2-3
CDR3nt: TGTGCCAGCAGCCCCAGCAGCGGGAGTGGCACAGATACGCAGTATTTT
CDR3aa: CASSPSSGSGTDTQYF

abundance: -
v_gene: TRBV19
d_gene: -
len: 15
j_gene: TRBJ1-1
CDR3nt: TGTGCCAGTAGTGAAACATATGGATTGAACACTGAAGCTTTCTTT
CDR3aa: CASSETYGLNTEAFF

abundance: -
v_gene: TRBV4-1
d_gene: -
len: 13
j_gene: TRBJ2-7
CDR3nt: TGCGCCAGCAGAAGGCTTCCTCTGGGTGAGCAGTACTTC
CDR3aa: CASRRLPLGEQYF

abundance: -
v_gene: TRBV15
d_gene: -
len: 16
j_gene: TRBJ1-1
CDR3nt: TGTGCCACCAGCAGAGCTGTCACCCATATAAGGACTGAAGCTTTCTTT
CDR3aa: CATSRAVTHIRTEAFF

abundance: -
v_gene: TRBV4-1
d_gene: TRBD1
len: 16
j_gene: TRBJ1-2
CDR3nt: TGCGCCAGCAGCCAATACACAGGGGGCAGTATCTATGGCTACACCTTC
CDR3aa: CASSQYTGGSIYGYTF

abundance: -
v_gene: TRBV7-9
d_gene: TRBD2
len: 16
j_gene: TRBJ2-7
CDR3nt: TGTGCCAGCAGCGGAGTTAGCGGGAGGAGCTCCTACGAGCAGTACTTC
CDR3aa: CASSGVSGRSSYEQYF